These 29 T cell receptor beta chains originate from one sample sequenced in a study of regulatory T cells in long-lasting Graves disease. The sample's time point: newly diagnosed GD, antithyroid drugs for less than 3 months. RNA extracted from PBMCs served as the sequencing template. Both iRepertoire HTBI primers and Arm-PCR of CDR3 regions were used to build the TCR beta libraries. TCRdb ran MiXCR on the multiplex PCR reads and lists one entry per CDR3 protein. Among about 400,000 distinct CDR3 sequences listed, around 15% were seen once. Separately, the same data were catalogued under a study of T cells in Graves' hyperthyroidism and ophthalmopathy.

The sequences come from peripheral blood mononuclear cells (PBMCs), collected at new diagnosis, from a patient treated with antithyroid drugs. The receptors stem from a woman aged 18-29 years with Graves disease.

This clonotype was recorded many times. V and J are TRBV7-3 and TRBJ2-2, with 9 nucleotides matching TRBD2. The CDR3 sequence is 15 residues long. V lost 5 bases to trimming and J lost 1 base; unmatched junction nucleotides: 2. Germline-derived CDR1 and CDR2 are SGHTA and FQGTGA. The CDR3 DNA reads TGTGCCAGCAGCCGGACTAGCGTGAACACCGGGGAGCTGTTTTTT. Its translation: CASSRTSVNTGELFF.

This chain uses TRBV20-1 with TRBJ2-3; 12 nucleotides agree with TRBD2. CDR1 is DFQATT, CDR2 SNEGSKA, per germline (reference sequence). The CDR3 is made up of 16 amino acids. Trimming took 1 base from V and 4 from J; bases not matched to a gene: 6. The CDR3 here is CSARGPSGGDSDTQYF. In nucleotides, the CDR3 is TGCAGTGCTAGAGGTCCTAGCGGGGGGGACTCAGATACGCAGTATTTT.

The CDR3 region is CASTWVGARGGYTF. The CDR3 bases are TGTGCCAGCACTTGGGTGGGGGCCCGGGGTGGCTACACCTTC. This chain joins TRBV12-3 or TRBV12-4 and TRBJ1-2; TRBD1 is a possible D gene (6 bases). The CDR3 consists of 14 residues. Trimming took off 7 bases at V and 7 bases at J, with 19 bases between the two ends.

This clonotype occurred many times. This rearrangement joins TRBV19 to TRBJ2-5, with TRBD2 as a possible D gene (6 bases). Germline V lookup: CDR1 LNHDA, CDR2 SQIVND (reference sequence). V gave up 7 bases and J gave up 11 bases, with 17 bases separating them. This CDR3 is 12 amino acids long. This chain's CDR3 is CASTSVGGPQYF. In nucleotides, the CDR3 is TGTGCCAGTACCTCGGTGGGGGGACCTCAGTACTTC.

This clonotype was counted at least ten times. The chain links TRBV19 to TRBJ1-1; D not certain. The CDR3 is made up of 15 amino acids. The V and J ends lost 4 bases and 0 bases respectively, with 12 bases between them. Germline-derived CDR1 and CDR2 are LNHDA and SQIVND (reference sequence). Here the CDR3 DNA reads TGTGCCAGTAGTACCCTGCGGACCGTGAACACTGAAGCTTTCTTT. The encoded protein is CASSTLRTVNTEAFF.

As regards this clonotype: One base away lies a much larger clone, so this may be a sequencing read error. The J gene is TRBJ2-7, the V gene TRBV10-1, with D perhaps assigned TRBD1 or TRBD2 (5 bases each). Deletions cut 6 bases from V and 3 bases from J, with 21 bases between. This CDR3 spans 16 amino acids. Germline V gene data show CDR1 as WNHNN and CDR2 as SYGVQD (reference sequence). This CDR3 reads CASSLEAGGHDYEQYF. The DNA of the CDR3 is TGCGCCAGCAGCTTGGAGGCAGGAGGACACGACTACGAGCAGTACTTC.

This clonotype came up many times. The rearrangement joins TRBV30 to TRBJ2-2; 8 nucleotides align to TRBD1. Germline V gives CDR1 GTSNPN, CDR2 SVGIG (reference sequence). After removal of 1 base from V and 8 bases from J, the junction contained 12 bases not matched to a gene. The CDR3 is made up of 16 amino acids. Here the CDR3 reads CAWSGVDRGLSGELFF. CDR3 bases: TGTGCCTGGAGTGGGGTAGACAGGGGTCTGAGTGGGGAGCTGTTTTTT.

V and J are TRBV6-5 and TRBJ1-6; D unresolved. This CDR3 comprises 16 residues. V was shortened by 2 bases and J by 5 bases, with 13 bases between the two germline ends. CDR1 and CDR2 (germline): MNHEY, SVGAGI. The CDR3 nucleotides are TGTGCCAGCAGTTACACTCCTAGGAGGGATAATTCACCCCTCCACTTT. This encodes CASSYTPRRDNSPLHF.

The sample holds many counts of this clonotype. The J gene is TRBJ2-7, the V gene TRBV28; D is undetermined. Per germline, CDR1 MDHEN and CDR2 SYDVKM. V lost 3 bases and J lost 0, with 12 bases in between. The CDR3 runs 15 residues. Here the CDR3 reads CASSFMGSPSYEQYF. CDR3 coding DNA: TGTGCCAGCAGTTTCATGGGCAGCCCCTCCTACGAGCAGTACTTC.

This clonotype was observed a few times. The chain has TRBV5-4 and TRBJ2-5; 11 positions agree with TRBD2. The J segment lost 5 bases and the V segment lost 3 bases, leaving 3 bases of the junction unmatched. Germline V gene data show CDR1 as SGHNT and CDR2 as YYREEE (reference sequence). CDR3 length: 14 residues. The CDR3 DNA reads as TGTGCCAGCAGCTCGGCTAGCGGGAGGGAGACCCAGTACTTC. It specifies CASSSASGRETQYF.

This clonotype was seen ten or more times. The chain uses TRBV7-2 and TRBJ1-6; no clear D gene. The CDR3 consists of 13 residues. V lost 4 bases and J 10 bases, leaving 11 bases between the germline ends. From germline, CDR1 is SGHTA and CDR2 FQGNSA. As DNA, the CDR3 is TGTGCCAGCAGCTCACAAGGGAGATCACCCCTCCACTTT. Translating gives CASSSQGRSPLHF.

This clonotype was picked up a small number of times. The chain has TRBV2 and TRBJ2-6; D is uncertain. The CDR3 has 12 residues. CDR1 and CDR2 (germline): SNHLY, FYNNEI. V lost 8 bases and J 3 bases, leaving 5 bases between the germline ends. The CDR3 sequence is CASGYGANVLTF. For the CDR3, the DNA is TGTGCCAGCGGGTATGGGGCCAACGTCCTGACTTTC.

V is TRBV5-1 and J is TRBJ2-2, with 7 bases matching TRBD1. This CDR3 spans 13 amino acids. V was clipped by 4 bases and J by 5 bases; unmatched bases: 2. Germline CDR1 is SGHRS and CDR2 is YFSETQ. CDR3 region: CASSAQGTGELFF. For the CDR3, the DNA is TGCGCCAGCAGCGCACAGGGGACCGGGGAGCTGTTTTTT.

This clonotype has at least ten counts. The chain recombines TRBV12-3 or TRBV12-4 with TRBJ2-1; the match to TRBD2 covers 8 bases. This CDR3 has 15 residues. V lost 3 bases and J lost 1; bases outside the gene matches: 2. The CDR3 DNA reads as TGTGCCAGCAGTTTTGCGGGAGGATCCTACAATGAGCAGTTCTTC. This gives the protein CASSFAGGSYNEQFF.

This clonotype came up many times. V is TRBV18 and J is TRBJ1-4; D remains ambiguous. Germline lookup yields CDR1 KGHSH and CDR2 LQKENI. CDR3 length equals 13 residues. The V end was cut by 5 bases, the J end by 10 bases, with 14 bases between. This CDR3 is CASSSAMEGKLFF. The CDR3 bases are TGTGCCAGCTCATCGGCGATGGAGGGAAAACTGTTTTTT.

Regarding this clonotype: A much bigger clone sits one base away, suggesting this may be a read error. This CDR3 fails to terminate in the conserved phenylalanine or tryptophan, so it likely reflects a read error. The rearrangement uses TRBV5-1 and TRBJ1-1; D remains ambiguous. The CDR3 covers 13 residues. Trimming took 2 bases from V and 7 from J, leaving 12 bases between them. CDR1 and CDR2 (germline): SGHRS, YFSETQ. CDR3: CASSLSVSGEAFL. Written as DNA, the CDR3 is TGCGCCAGCAGCTTATCGGTGTCTGGTGAAGCTTTCCTT.

The J gene is TRBJ1-1, the V gene TRBV29-1; D is ambiguous. V was shortened by 1 base and J by 4 bases, with 13 bases between the two germline ends. Germline V CDR1 and CDR2: SQVTM, ANQGSEA. There are 14 residues in the CDR3. CDR3 region: CSVEGRSRGTEAFF. For the CDR3, the DNA is TGCAGCGTTGAAGGGCGTTCCCGGGGCACTGAAGCTTTCTTT.

A word on this clonotype: The DNA is left out, because the CDR3 cannot be placed on it with certainty; the CDR3 is given as TCRdb lists it. The chain has TRBV6-5 and TRBJ1-4. Germline loops: CDR1 MNHEY, CDR2 SVGAGI. The CDR3 length equals 14 residues, ends included. The CDR3 spells CASSFLETNEKLFF.

This clonotype came up a few times. The chain combines TRBV29-1 with TRBJ1-2, with no clear D. The CDR3 has 17 amino acids. Germline CDR1 and CDR2: SQVTM and ANQGSEA. The V end lost 5 bases, the J end lost 1 base, and 23 bases lay between the germline ends. The DNA of the CDR3 is TGCAGCGTTCTTCCCCCATGGAGTACACGCGATAACTATGGCTACACCTTC. This sequence encodes CSVLPPWSTRDNYGYTF.

This clonotype was detected only a few times. V usage is TRBV5-1 and J usage is TRBJ2-7; D is ambiguous. The CDR3 loop spans 18 amino acids. V shed 0 bases and J shed 2 bases, with 21 bases lying between them. The germline CDR1 and CDR2 sequences are SGHRS and YFSETQ. CDR3 DNA: TGCGCCAGCAGCTTGGCCGTCCTACCTCGCACTGGTCCCTACGAGCAGTACTTC. Protein product: CASSLAVLPRTGPYEQYF. The whole variable domain, filled in from reference TRBV5-1 and TRBJ2-7, reads KAGVTQTPRYLIKTRGQQVTLSCSPISGHRSVSWYQQTPGQGLQFLFEYFSETQRNKGNFPGRFSGRQFSNSRSEMNVSTLELGDSALYLCASSLAVLPRTGPYEQYFGPGTRLTVT.

This clonotype was recorded many times. The chain couples TRBV6-2 or TRBV6-3 to TRBJ2-7; D may be TRBD1 (5 bases). Germline V gene sequence: CDR1 MNHEY, CDR2 SVGEGT. The CDR3 consists of 15 residues. The germline V and J ends were trimmed by 2 bases and 1 base, with 12 bases remaining between them. The chain's CDR3 is CASSYGITGSYEQYF. The CDR3 bases are TGTGCCAGCAGTTACGGGATTACAGGTTCCTACGAGCAGTACTTC.

This clonotype was seen only a few times. One end of the junction fails to match germline, which may point to a read error. The chain uses TRBV7-7 and TRBJ2-3; 9 bases align to TRBD1. CDR1 is SSHAT, CDR2 FNYEAQ, per germline (reference sequence). CDR3 length equals 15 residues. CDR3 loop: CASSVGQGSTDTQYF. The CDR3 nucleotides are TGTGCTAGCAGTGTCGGACAGGGGAGCACAGATACGCAGTATTTT.

This clonotype was recorded many times. The chain employs TRBV18 and TRBJ1-1, with 7 bases aligning to TRBD1. V was clipped by 0 bases and J by 2 bases; unmatched bases: 3. The germline V gene has CDR1 KGHSH and CDR2 LQKENI. CDR3 length equals 15 residues. For the CDR3, the DNA is TGTGCCAGCTCACCACCGGGACAGAGAAACACTGAAGCTTTCTTT. Its protein product is CASSPPGQRNTEAFF.

This clonotype has just a few counts. V is TRBV27 and J is TRBJ2-1; D is perhaps TRBD1 or TRBD2 (6 bases each). From germline, CDR1 is MNHEY and CDR2 SMNVEV (reference sequence). CDR3 length equals 16 residues. Trimming left V 3 bases short and J 7 bases short, with 19 bases between. As DNA, the CDR3 is TGTGCCAGCAGTTTCCCCCCCATCGGGGGCTCGAATGAGCAGTTCTTC. Its protein product is CASSFPPIGGSNEQFF.

This clonotype has at least ten counts. CDR3 coding DNA: TGCGCCAGCAGCGGAGGACAGATCGCGGGAGGCTACACCTTC. Its protein is CASSGGQIAGGYTF. This chain connects TRBV5-1 to TRBJ1-2, with TRBD1 as a possible D gene (6 bases). Germline V lookup: CDR1 SGHRS, CDR2 YFSETQ. Between the trimmed V and J ends, which lost 4 bases and 8 bases, there was a span of 18 bases. The CDR3 is 14 amino acids.

This clonotype showed up many times. This sequence joins TRBV2 and TRBJ2-5; 11 positions agree with TRBD2. The CDR3 has 15 residues. In germline, CDR1 is SNHLY, CDR2 FYNNEI. The ends lost 11 bases at V and 0 bases at J; junction bases unmatched: 8. CDR3 bases: TGTGCCGGAGGGTCTAGCGGGGGGTACCAAGAGACCCAGTACTTC. The encoded protein is CAGGSSGGYQETQYF.

This clonotype was picked up many times. J is TRBJ1-1 and V is TRBV7-2, with D tentatively TRBD1 (5 bases). The CDR3 sequence is 13 residues long. Trimming stripped 4 bases from V and 4 bases from J, with 10 bases between. The germline V gene has CDR1 SGHTA and CDR2 FQGNSA. The CDR3 DNA follows: TGTGCCAGCAGCTGGAGGGGAGGCACTGAAGCTTTCTTT. Its protein product is CASSWRGGTEAFF.

This clonotype was counted many times. V gene TRBV12-3 or TRBV12-4 combines with J gene TRBJ2-2, with 9 bases lining up with TRBD1. The length of the CDR3 is 14 residues. Germline trimming cut 7 bases from V and 10 bases from J; bases unmatched to any gene: 10. In DNA, the CDR3 is TGTGCCAGCACCGAGACAGGGGGTAGTAAGGAGCTGTTTTTT. Protein sequence: CASTETGGSKELFF.

This chain links TRBV6-9 with TRBJ2-7; unclear D gene. V was shortened by 3 bases and J by 2 bases, with 14 bases between the two germline ends. Germline-derived CDR1 and CDR2 are MNHGY and SVAAGI. The CDR3 is 15 amino acids. As DNA, the CDR3 is TGTGCCAGCAGTTACTCCGTTACAGCGACCTACGAGCAGTACTTC. Translated, it gives CASSYSVTATYEQYF.